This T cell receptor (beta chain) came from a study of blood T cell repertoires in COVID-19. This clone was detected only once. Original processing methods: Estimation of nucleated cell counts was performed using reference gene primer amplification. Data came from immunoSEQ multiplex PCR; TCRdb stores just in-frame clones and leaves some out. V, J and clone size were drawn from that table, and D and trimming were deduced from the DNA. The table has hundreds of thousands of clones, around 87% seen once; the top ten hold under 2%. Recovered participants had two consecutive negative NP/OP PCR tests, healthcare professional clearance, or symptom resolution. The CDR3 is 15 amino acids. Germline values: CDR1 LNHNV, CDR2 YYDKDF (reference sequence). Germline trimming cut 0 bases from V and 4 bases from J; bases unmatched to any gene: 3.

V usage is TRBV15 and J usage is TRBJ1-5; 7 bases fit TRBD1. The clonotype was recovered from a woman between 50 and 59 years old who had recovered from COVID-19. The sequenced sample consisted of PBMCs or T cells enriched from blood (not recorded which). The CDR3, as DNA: TGTGCCACCAGCAGAGATGACAGGGCAAATCAGCCCCAGCATTTT. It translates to CATSRDDRANQPQHF.